The 15 T cell receptor beta chains given below trace back to one sample, sequenced in a study of blood T cells in healthy people across ages. Using a J-beta primer mix together with a sample-barcoded 5' primer, a second PCR was run for about 7 to 12 cycles. TCRdb recomputed calls from the 5' RACE reads with MiXCR, one row per CDR3 protein. The sample carries about 1.4 million distinct CDR3 sequences, approximately 60% recorded once. Sequencing was performed on blood. The receptors were sampled from a man younger than 30 in good health.

The gene calls are TRBV30 and TRBJ2-6; D ambiguous. Germline V gene lookup returns CDR1 GTSNPN and CDR2 SVGIG (reference sequence). The CDR3 spans 13 residues. Trimming cost V 3 bases and J 0 bases, with 3 bases left between them. The CDR3 loop reads CAWRVSGANVLTF. CDR3 nucleotide sequence: TGTGCCTGGAGGGTCTCTGGGGCCAACGTCCTGACTTTC.

This clonotype was recorded a few times. This rearrangement joins TRBV13 to TRBJ2-5; no reliable D call. Germline V lookup: CDR1 PRHDT, CDR2 FYEKMQ (reference sequence). The CDR3 sequence is 13 residues long. V was pared by 3 bases and J by 4 bases, with 9 bases between. CDR3 nucleotide sequence: TGTGCCAGCAGCTTCGGGTTAGCAGAGACCCAGTACTTC. It is translated as CASSFGLAETQYF. The complete variable domain, with remaining parts taken from reference TRBV13 and TRBJ2-5, reads AAGVIQSPRHLIKEKRETATLKCYPIPRHDTVYWYQQGPGQDPQFLISFYEKMQSDKGSIPDRFSAQQFSDYHSELNMSSLELGDSALYFCASSFGLAETQYFGPGTRLLVL.

The rearrangement uses TRBV6-5 and TRBJ1-1, with 8 bases lining up with TRBD1. Per the germline V gene, CDR1 is MNHEY and CDR2 is SVGAGI. J was trimmed by 4 bases and V by 1 base; bases with no gene match: 8. The CDR3 is 16 residues long. The CDR3 nucleotides read TGTGCCAGCAGTTACTTCGGGGACAGGAGTAGCACTGAAGCTTTCTTT. Its protein is CASSYFGDRSSTEAFF.

The sample holds a few counts of this clonotype. The rearrangement joins TRBV3-1 to TRBJ2-1; D remains unclear. Trimming shortened V by 0 bases and J by 3 bases, and 9 bases separated the two germline ends. The germline gives CDR1 LGHDT, CDR2 YNNKEL (reference sequence). CDR3 length: 15 residues. CDR3 in amino acids: CASSQDLFFYNEQFF. The CDR3 coding sequence is TGTGCCAGCAGCCAAGATCTCTTTTTCTACAATGAGCAGTTCTTC.

Turning to this clonotype: Here the CDR3 omits its conserved ending phenylalanine or tryptophan, so a read error is the likely source. The rearrangement joins TRBV6-5 to TRBJ1-4; 7 positions match TRBD1. Germline-derived CDR1 and CDR2 are MNHEY and SVGAGI. J was trimmed by 2 bases and V by 6 bases; bases with no gene match: 3. The CDR3 has 14 amino acids. The CDR3 nucleotides read TGTGCCAGCAGGTCACAGGGGACTAATGAAAAACTGTTTCTT. The encoded protein is CASRSQGTNEKLFL.

CDR3 sequence reads: CSASAEGAIETQYF. The CDR3 bases are TGCAGTGCTAGTGCCGAGGGGGCGATAGAGACCCAGTACTTC. The rearrangement links TRBV20-1 to TRBJ2-5, with 7 bases that match TRBD1. The germline V gene has CDR1 DFQATT and CDR2 SNEGSKA (reference sequence). V was clipped by 3 bases and J by 4 bases; unmatched bases: 8. The CDR3 sequence is 14 residues long.

The rearrangement links TRBV6-1 to TRBJ2-5, with 8 bases lining up with TRBD2. CDR3 size: 15 residues. V lost 2 bases to trimming and J lost 4 bases; unmatched junction nucleotides: 6. CDR1 is MNHNS and CDR2 is SASEGT in the germline V gene. This chain's CDR3 is CASSELSGTRETQYF. In DNA, the CDR3 is TGTGCCAGCAGTGAACTTAGCGGGACTCGAGAGACCCAGTACTTC.

V usage is TRBV24-1 and J usage is TRBJ1-1; 7 bases are shared with TRBD1. The CDR3 is made up of 12 amino acids. Germline V gives CDR1 KGHDR, CDR2 SFDVKD. The J segment lost 7 bases and the V segment lost 5 bases, leaving 3 bases of the junction unmatched. The DNA of the CDR3 is TGTGCCACCAGTGGGGACAGTGGTGAAGCTTTCTTT. Translated: CATSGDSGEAFF.

This clonotype was seen just once. This chain joins TRBV12-5 and TRBJ1-1; D remains unclear. Trimming left V 3 bases short and J 6 bases short, with 5 bases between. CDR1 is LGHNT and CDR2 is FRNRAP in the germline V gene. The CDR3 is 11 residues long. The CDR3 is CASGFGSEAFF. CDR3 nucleotide sequence: TGTGCTAGTGGTTTTGGGTCTGAAGCTTTCTTT.

V is TRBV18 and J is TRBJ1-6, with D tentatively TRBD1 (6 bases). With 3 bases removed from V and 10 bases from J, the gap between germline ends came to 13 bases. The CDR3 is made up of 14 amino acids. CDR1 KGHSH and CDR2 LQKENI come from the germline V gene. The CDR3 region is CASSPARGESPLHF. The CDR3 bases are TGTGCCAGCTCACCGGCCAGGGGAGAGTCACCCCTCCACTTT.

The chain employs TRBV9 and TRBJ1-1, with 8 positions matching TRBD1. Germline V gene lookup returns CDR1 SGDLS and CDR2 YYNGEE. V shed 4 bases and J 3 bases; nucleotides not matched to a gene: 14. The CDR3 consists of 17 residues. The DNA for the CDR3 is TGTGCCAGCAGCCCACCTAGGACAGGGCAAATATACACTGAAGCTTTCTTT. This codes for CASSPPRTGQIYTEAFF.

V usage is TRBV12-3 or TRBV12-4 and J usage is TRBJ1-2; unclear D gene. The CDR3 has 13 residues. Between the trimmed V and J ends, which lost 6 bases and 4 bases, there was a span of 12 bases. CDR3 nucleotide sequence: TGTGCCAGCAGCCCTCATACGGTCTATGGCTACACCTTC. It specifies CASSPHTVYGYTF.

The sample holds a few counts of this clonotype. V and J are TRBV10-3 and TRBJ2-5; the D gene is possibly TRBD1 (7 bases). The V and J ends lost 5 bases and 4 bases respectively, with 8 bases between them. Looked up from germline, CDR1 is ENHRY and CDR2 is SYGVKD. This CDR3 is 12 amino acids long. The CDR3 here is CAISQGGETQYF. For the CDR3, the DNA is TGTGCCATCAGTCAGGGGGGAGAGACCCAGTACTTC.

This clonotype occurred a few times. This sequence joins TRBV20-1 and TRBJ2-7; TRBD2 matches at 10 bases. V was pared by 6 bases and J by 2 bases, with 7 bases of the junction left unmatched. The length of the CDR3 is 14 residues. Germline V gives CDR1 DFQATT, CDR2 SNEGSKA (reference sequence). The CDR3 reads CSAKRLAGTYEQYF. CDR3 in DNA: TGCAGTGCAAAAAGACTAGCGGGTACCTACGAGCAGTACTTC.

The chain couples TRBV27 to TRBJ1-2; 8 positions agree with TRBD1. This CDR3 comprises 17 residues. Germline V gene data show CDR1 as MNHEY and CDR2 as SMNVEV (reference sequence). V was clipped by 6 bases and J by 4 bases; unmatched bases: 16. DNA for the CDR3: TGTGCCAGCAGCTCTCTCGACAGGGGTATAGTCCTCTATGGCTACACCTTC. Its protein product is CASSSLDRGIVLYGYTF.